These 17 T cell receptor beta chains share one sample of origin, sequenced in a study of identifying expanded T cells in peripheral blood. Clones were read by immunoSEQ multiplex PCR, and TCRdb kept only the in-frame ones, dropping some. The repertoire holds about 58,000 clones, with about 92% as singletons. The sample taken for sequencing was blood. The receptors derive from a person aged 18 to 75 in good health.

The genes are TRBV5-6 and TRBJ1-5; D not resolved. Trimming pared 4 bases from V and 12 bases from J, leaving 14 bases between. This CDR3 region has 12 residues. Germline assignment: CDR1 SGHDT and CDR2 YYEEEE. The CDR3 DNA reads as TGTGCCAGCAGCCTGGGAAACAGCCACCAGCATTTT. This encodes CASSLGNSHQHF.

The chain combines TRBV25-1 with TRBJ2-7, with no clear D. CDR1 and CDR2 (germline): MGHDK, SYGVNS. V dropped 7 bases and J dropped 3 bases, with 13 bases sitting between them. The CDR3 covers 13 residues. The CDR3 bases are TGTGCCAGCACCAGAACTGGTAACTACGAGCAGTACTTC. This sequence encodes CASTRTGNYEQYF.

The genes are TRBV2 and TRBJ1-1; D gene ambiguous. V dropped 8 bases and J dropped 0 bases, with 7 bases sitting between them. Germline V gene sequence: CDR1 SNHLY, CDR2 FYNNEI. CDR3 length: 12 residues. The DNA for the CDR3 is TGTGCCAGCCTCCTGGTGAACACTGAAGCTTTCTTT. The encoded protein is CASLLVNTEAFF.

Here the CDR3 reads CATGQGANYGYTF. The CDR3 DNA sequence: TGTGCCACCGGACAGGGGGCTAACTATGGCTACACCTTC. The chain couples TRBV6-1 to TRBJ1-2, with TRBD1 matching over 10 bases. Germline V gene lookup returns CDR1 MNHNS and CDR2 SASEGT. The CDR3 consists of 13 residues. V gave up 10 bases and J gave up 0 bases; unmatched junction bases: 2.

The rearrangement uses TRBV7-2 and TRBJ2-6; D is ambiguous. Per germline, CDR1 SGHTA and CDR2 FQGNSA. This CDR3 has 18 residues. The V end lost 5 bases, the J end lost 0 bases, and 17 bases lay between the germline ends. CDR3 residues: CASSLFTPDRSGANVLTF. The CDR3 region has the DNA TGTGCCAGCAGCCTATTTACCCCCGACCGCTCTGGGGCCAACGTCCTGACTTTC. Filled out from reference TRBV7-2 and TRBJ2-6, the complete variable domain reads GAGVSQSPSNKVTEKGKDVELRCDPISGHTALYWYRQSLGQGLEFLIYFQGNSAPDKSGLPSDRFSAERTGGSVSTLTIQRTQQEDSAVYLCASSLFTPDRSGANVLTFGAGSRLTVL.

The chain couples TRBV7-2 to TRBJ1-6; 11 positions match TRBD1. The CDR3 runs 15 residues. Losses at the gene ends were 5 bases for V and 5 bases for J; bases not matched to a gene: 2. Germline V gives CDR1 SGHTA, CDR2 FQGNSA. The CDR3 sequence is CASSGQGADNSPLHF. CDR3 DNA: TGTGCCAGCAGCGGACAGGGGGCGGATAATTCACCCCTCCACTTT. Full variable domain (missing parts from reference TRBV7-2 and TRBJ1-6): GAGVSQSPSNKVTEKGKDVELRCDPISGHTALYWYRQSLGQGLEFLIYFQGNSAPDKSGLPSDRFSAERTGGSVSTLTIQRTQQEDSAVYLCASSGQGADNSPLHFGNGTRLTVT.

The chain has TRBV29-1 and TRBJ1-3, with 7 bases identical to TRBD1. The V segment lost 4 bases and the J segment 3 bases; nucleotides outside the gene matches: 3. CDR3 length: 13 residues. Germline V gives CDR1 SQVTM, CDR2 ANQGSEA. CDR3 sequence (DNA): TGCAGCGTTGTAGGGACAGTTGGAAACACCATATATTTT. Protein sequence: CSVVGTVGNTIYF. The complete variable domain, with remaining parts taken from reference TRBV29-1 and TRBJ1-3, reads SAVISQKPSRDICQRGTSLTIQCQVDSQVTMMFWYRQQPGQSLTLIATANQGSEATYESGFVIDKFPISRPNLTFSTLTVSNMSPEDSSIYLCSVVGTVGNTIYFGEGSWLTVV.

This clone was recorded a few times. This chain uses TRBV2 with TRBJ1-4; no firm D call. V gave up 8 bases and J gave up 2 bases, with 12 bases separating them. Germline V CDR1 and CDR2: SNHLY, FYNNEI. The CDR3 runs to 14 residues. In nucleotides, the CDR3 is TGTGCCAGCGAGGAGACGGGGACTAATGAAAAACTGTTTTTT. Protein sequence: CASEETGTNEKLFF.

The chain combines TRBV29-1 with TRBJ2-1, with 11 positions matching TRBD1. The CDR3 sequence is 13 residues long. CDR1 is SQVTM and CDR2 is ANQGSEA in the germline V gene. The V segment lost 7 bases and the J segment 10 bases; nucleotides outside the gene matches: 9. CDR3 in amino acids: CSAGQGVRREQFF. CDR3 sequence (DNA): TGCAGCGCGGGACAGGGGGTCAGGCGAGAGCAGTTCTTC.

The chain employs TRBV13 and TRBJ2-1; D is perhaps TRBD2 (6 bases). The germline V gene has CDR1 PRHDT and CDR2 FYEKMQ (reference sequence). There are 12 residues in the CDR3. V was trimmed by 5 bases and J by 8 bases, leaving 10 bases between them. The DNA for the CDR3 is TGTGCCAGCAGCCTATGGGGGGATGAGCAGTTCTTC. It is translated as CASSLWGDEQFF.

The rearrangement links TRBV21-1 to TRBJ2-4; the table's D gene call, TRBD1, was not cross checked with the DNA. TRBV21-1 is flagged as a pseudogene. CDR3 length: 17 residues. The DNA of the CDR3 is TGTGCCAGCAGCAAAGAGTGGTGGTTGACAGGGTGGAACATTCAGTACTTC. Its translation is CASSKEWWLTGWNIQYF.

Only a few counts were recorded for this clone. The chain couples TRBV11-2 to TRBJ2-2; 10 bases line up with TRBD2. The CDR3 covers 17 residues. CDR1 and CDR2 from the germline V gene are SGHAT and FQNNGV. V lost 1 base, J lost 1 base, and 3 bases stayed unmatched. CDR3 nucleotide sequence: TGTGCCAGCAGCTTAGGGCTAGCGGGAGTGAACACCGGGGAGCTGTTTTTT. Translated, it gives CASSLGLAGVNTGELFF. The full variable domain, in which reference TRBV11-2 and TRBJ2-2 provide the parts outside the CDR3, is EAGVAQSPRYKIIEKRQSVAFWCNPISGHATLYWYQQILGQGPKLLIQFQNNGVVDDSQLPKDRFSAERLKGVDSTLKIQPAKLEDSAVYLCASSLGLAGVNTGELFFGEGSRLTVL.

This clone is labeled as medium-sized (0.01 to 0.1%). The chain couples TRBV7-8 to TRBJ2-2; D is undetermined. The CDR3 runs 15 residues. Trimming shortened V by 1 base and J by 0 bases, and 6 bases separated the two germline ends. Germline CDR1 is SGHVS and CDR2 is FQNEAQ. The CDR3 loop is CASSLVSANTGELFF. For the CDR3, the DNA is TGTGCCAGCAGCTTAGTGTCCGCGAACACCGGGGAGCTGTTTTTT.

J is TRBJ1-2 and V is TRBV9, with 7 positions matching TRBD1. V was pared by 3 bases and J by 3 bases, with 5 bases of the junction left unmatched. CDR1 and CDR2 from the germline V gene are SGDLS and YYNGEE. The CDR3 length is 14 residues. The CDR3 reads CASSAPGTDYGYTF. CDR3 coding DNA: TGTGCCAGCAGCGCTCCCGGGACAGACTATGGCTACACCTTC.

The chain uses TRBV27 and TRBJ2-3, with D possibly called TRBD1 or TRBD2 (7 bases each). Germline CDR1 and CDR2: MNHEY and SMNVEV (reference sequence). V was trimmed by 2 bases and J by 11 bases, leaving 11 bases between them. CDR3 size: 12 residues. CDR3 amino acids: CASSLPGGEQYF. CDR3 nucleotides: TGTGCCAGCAGTTTACCAGGGGGGGAGCAGTATTTT.

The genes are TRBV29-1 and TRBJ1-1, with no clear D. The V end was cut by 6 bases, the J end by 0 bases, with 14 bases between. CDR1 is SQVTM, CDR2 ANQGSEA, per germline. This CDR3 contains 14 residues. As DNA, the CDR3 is TGCAGCGTCATAGGGCGAGGGATGAACACTGAAGCTTTCTTT. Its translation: CSVIGRGMNTEAFF.

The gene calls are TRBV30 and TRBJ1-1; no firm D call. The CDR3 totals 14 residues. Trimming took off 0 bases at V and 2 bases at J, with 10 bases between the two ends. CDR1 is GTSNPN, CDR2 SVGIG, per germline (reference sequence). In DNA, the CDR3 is TGTGCCTGGAGTGTAGTGGGTATTAACACTGAAGCTTTCTTT. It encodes CAWSVVGINTEAFF.